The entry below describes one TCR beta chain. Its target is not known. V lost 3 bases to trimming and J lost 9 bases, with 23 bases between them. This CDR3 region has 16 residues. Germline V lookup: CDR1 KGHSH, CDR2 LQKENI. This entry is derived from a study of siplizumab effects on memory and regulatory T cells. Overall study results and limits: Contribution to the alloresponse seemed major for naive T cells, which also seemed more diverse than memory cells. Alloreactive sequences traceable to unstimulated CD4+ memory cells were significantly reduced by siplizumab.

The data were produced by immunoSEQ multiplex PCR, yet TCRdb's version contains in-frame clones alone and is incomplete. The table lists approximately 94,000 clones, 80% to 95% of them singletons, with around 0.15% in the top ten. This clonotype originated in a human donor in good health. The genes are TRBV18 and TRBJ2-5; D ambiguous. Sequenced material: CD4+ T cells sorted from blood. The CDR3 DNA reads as TGTGCCAGCTCACCCCCCCTAACAAGAGACATCACGGCCCAGTACTTC. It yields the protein CASSPPLTRDITAQYF. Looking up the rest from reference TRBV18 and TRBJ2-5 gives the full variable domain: NAGVMQNPRHLVRRRGQEARLRCSPMKGHSHVYWYRQLPEEGLKFMVYLQKENIIDESGMPKERFSAEFPKEGPSILRIQQVVRGDSAAYFCASSPPLTRDITAQYFGPGTRLLVL.